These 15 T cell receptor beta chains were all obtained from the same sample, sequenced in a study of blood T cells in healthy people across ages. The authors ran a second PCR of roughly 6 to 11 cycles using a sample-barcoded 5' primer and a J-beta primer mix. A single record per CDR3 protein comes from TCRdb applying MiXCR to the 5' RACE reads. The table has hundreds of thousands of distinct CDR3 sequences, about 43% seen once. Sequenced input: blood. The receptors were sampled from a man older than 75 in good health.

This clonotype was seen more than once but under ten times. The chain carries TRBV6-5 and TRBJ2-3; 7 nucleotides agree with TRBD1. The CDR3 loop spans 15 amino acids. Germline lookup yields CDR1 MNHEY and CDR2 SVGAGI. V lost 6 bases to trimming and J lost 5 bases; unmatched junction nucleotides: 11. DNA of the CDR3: TGTGCCAGCAGACCTGACGGGACAGACATAGATACGCAGTATTTT. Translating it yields CASRPDGTDIDTQYF.

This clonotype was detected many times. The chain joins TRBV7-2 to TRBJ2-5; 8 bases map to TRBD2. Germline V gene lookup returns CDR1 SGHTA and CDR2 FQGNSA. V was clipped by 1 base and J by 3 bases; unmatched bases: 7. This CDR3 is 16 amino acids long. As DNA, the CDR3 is TGTGCCAGCAGCTTAGTTCCCGGGAGGGCCGAAGAGACCCAGTACTTC. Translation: CASSLVPGRAEETQYF.

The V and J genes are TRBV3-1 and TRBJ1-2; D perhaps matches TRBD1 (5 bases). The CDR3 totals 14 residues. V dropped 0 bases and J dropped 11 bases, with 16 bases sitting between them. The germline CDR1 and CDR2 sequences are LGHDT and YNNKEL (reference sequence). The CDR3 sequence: CASSQDLGGRRYTF. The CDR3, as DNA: TGTGCCAGCAGCCAAGATCTCGGGGGACGGAGATACACCTTC.

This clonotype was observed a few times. In DNA form, the CDR3 reads TGTGCCAGCAGCTTAAGGTCCCGCGACACTGAAGCTTTCTTT. As protein: CASSLRSRDTEAFF. The J gene is TRBJ1-1, the V gene TRBV7-2; D is unresolved. The CDR3 is 14 residues long. The V gene lost 2 bases and the J gene lost 3 bases, with 10 bases spanning the gap. Per germline, CDR1 SGHTA and CDR2 FQGNSA.

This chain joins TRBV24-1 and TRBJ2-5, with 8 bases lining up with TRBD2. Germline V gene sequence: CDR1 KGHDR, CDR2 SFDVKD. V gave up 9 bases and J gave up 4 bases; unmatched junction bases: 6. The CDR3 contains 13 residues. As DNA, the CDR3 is TGTGCCACCGCCCCCGGGGGGGCAGAGACCCAGTACTTC. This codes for CATAPGGAETQYF.

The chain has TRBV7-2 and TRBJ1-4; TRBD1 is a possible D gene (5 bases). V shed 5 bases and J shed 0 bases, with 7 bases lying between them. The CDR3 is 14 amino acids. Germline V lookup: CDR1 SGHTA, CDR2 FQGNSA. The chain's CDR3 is CASSKTATNEKLFF. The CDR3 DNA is TGTGCCAGCAGCAAGACAGCAACTAATGAAAAACTGTTTTTT.

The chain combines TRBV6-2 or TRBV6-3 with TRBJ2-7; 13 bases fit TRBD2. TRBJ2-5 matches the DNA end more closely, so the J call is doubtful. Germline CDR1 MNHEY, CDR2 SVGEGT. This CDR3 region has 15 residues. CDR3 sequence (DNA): TGTGCCAGCAGTTACCGGACTAGCGGGGGTGAGACCCAGTACTTC. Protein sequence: CASSYRTSGGETQYF.

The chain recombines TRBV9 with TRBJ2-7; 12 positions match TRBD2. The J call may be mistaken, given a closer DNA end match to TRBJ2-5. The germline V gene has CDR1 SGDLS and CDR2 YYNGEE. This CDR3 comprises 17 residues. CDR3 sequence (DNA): TGTGCCAGCAGCCCCGGACTAGCGGGATCGGTCATGGAGACCCAGTACTTC. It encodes CASSPGLAGSVMETQYF.

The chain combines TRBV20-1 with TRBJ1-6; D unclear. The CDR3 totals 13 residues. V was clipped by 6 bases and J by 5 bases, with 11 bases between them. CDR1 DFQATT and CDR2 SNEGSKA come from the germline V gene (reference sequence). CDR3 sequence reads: CSAPGANNSPLHF. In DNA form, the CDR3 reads TGCAGTGCGCCGGGAGCCAATAATTCACCCCTCCACTTT.

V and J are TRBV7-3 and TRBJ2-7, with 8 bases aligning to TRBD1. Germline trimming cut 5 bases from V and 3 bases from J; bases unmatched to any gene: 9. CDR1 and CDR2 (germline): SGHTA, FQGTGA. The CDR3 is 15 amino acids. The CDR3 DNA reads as TGTGCCAGCAGCATCGGACAGGGACCAAACTACGAGCAGTACTTC. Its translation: CASSIGQGPNYEQYF. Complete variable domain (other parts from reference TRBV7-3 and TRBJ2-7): GAGVSQTPSNKVTEKGKYVELRCDPISGHTALYWYRQSLGQGPEFLIYFQGTGAADDSGLPNDRFFAVRPEGSVSTLKIQRTERGDSAVYLCASSIGQGPNYEQYFGPGTRLTVT.

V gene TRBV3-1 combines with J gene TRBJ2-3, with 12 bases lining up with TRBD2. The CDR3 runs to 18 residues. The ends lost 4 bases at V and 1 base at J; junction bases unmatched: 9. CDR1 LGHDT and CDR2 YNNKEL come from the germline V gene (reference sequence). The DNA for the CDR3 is TGTGCCAGCAGCCCTCGACTAGCGGGAGCACTAGGCACAGATACGCAGTATTTT. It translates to CASSPRLAGALGTDTQYF.

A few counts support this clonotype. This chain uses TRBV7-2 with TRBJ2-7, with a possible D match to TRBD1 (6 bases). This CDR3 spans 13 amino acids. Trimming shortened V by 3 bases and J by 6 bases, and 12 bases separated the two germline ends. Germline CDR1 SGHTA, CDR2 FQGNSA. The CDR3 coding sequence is TGTGCCAGCAGCTTGAACAGGGCGGGCGAGCAGTACTTC. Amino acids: CASSLNRAGEQYF.

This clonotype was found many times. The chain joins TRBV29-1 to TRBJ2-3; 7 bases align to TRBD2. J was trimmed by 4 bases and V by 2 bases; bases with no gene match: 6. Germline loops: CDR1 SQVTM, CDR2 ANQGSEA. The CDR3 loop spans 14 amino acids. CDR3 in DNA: TGCAGCGTTGAATGGGCGGGAGTCCCAGATACGCAGTATTTT. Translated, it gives CSVEWAGVPDTQYF.

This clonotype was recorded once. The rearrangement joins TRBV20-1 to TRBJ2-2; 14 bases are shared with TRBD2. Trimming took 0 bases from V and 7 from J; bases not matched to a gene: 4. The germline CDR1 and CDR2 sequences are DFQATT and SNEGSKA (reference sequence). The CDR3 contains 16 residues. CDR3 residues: CSARDRLAGGLGELFF. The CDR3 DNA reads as TGCAGTGCTAGAGATAGACTAGCGGGGGGGCTCGGGGAGCTGTTTTTT.

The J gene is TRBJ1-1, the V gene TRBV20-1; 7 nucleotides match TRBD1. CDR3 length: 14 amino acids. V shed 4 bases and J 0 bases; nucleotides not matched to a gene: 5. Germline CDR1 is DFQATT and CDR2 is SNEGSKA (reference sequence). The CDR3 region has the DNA TGCAGTGCTAAAGGAGGGGGCATGAACACTGAAGCTTTCTTT. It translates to CSAKGGGMNTEAFF.